Shown below are 10 T cell receptor beta chains from a single sample sequenced in a study of post-analysis software for immune sequencing data. Study-wide points: Patients used several TRBV segments, including TRBV5-6, TRBV5-1 and TRBV20-1, more often than controls.

TCR beta cDNA libraries included unique molecular identifiers. Using its own MiXCR run on the PCR reads, TCRdb lists one record per CDR3 protein. The sample lists a few hundred thousand distinct CDR3 sequences, around 33% occurring once. The antigens of these receptors remain unknown. Sequences were obtained from blood. Source of these receptors: a girl between 10 and 17 years old with multiple sclerosis.

This chain joins TRBV7-2 and TRBJ2-1; 7 nucleotides match TRBD2. TRBJ2-7 explains the end of the DNA better; the J call may be wrong. Germline V gene sequence: CDR1 SGHTA, CDR2 FQGNSA. The CDR3 is 16 amino acids. The CDR3 DNA sequence: TGTGCCAGCAGCCCCGGACTAGTACGTGCCGCCTACGAGCAGTACTTC. Translated, it gives CASSPGLVRAAYEQYF.

This clonotype came up a few times. The V call is TRBV18, the J call TRBJ2-1, with D maybe TRBD2 (5 bases). Germline CDR1 and CDR2: KGHSH and LQKENI. CDR3 length equals 13 residues. Trimming left V 6 bases short and J 5 bases short, with 11 bases between. Here the CDR3 DNA reads TGTGCCAGCTCGCCGACTATAAACAATGAGCAGTTCTTC. Translating gives CASSPTINNEQFF.

The V call is TRBV6-6, the J call TRBJ2-7; TRBD1 is a possible D gene (5 bases). The germline V gene has CDR1 MNHNY and CDR2 SVGAGI (reference sequence). The length of the CDR3 is 11 residues. The V end was cut by 5 bases, the J end by 7 bases, with 9 bases between. DNA of the CDR3: TGTGCCAGCAGTGACAGACCGGAGCAGTACTTC. Protein sequence: CASSDRPEQYF.

This clonotype was seen repeatedly, ten times or more. V and J are TRBV12-3 or TRBV12-4 and TRBJ2-5, with D possibly matching TRBD1 (6 bases). The DNA matches TRBJ2-7 better at its end, which makes the J call doubtful. The CDR3 consists of 13 residues. In DNA, the CDR3 is TGTGCCAGCAGTTACGGCAGGGGTTACGAGCAGTACTTC. Translating gives CASSYGRGYEQYF.

The chain is built from TRBV29-1 and TRBJ2-3; 12 bases match TRBD2. With 7 bases clipped from V and 2 bases from J, the junction kept 7 bases outside the gene matches. This CDR3 comprises 15 residues. CDR1 SQVTM and CDR2 ANQGSEA come from the germline V gene. The CDR3 DNA is TGCAGCGCTGGGACTAGCGGGCTTCCCACAGATACGCAGTATTTT. Protein product: CSAGTSGLPTDTQYF.

The rearrangement joins TRBV7-2 to TRBJ1-2, with a possible D match to TRBD1 (6 bases). This CDR3 is 16 amino acids long. From germline, CDR1 is SGHTA and CDR2 FQGNSA. V was pared by 5 bases and J by 1 base, with 17 bases between. In nucleotides, the CDR3 is TGTGCCAGCAGCCCGGAGCCAGGGGCGGATAACTATGGCTACACCTTC. It encodes CASSPEPGADNYGYTF.

The chain has TRBV12-3 or TRBV12-4 and TRBJ2-1; perhaps TRBD2 as D (5 bases). This CDR3 has 13 amino acids. The germline V and J ends were trimmed by 8 bases and 3 bases, with 11 bases remaining between them. CDR3 loop: CASLGINYNEQFF. The CDR3 nucleotides read TGTGCCAGCCTCGGGATAAACTACAATGAGCAGTTCTTC.

The chain employs TRBV20-1 and TRBJ2-3, with D perhaps TRBD2 (5 bases). Germline-derived CDR1 and CDR2 are DFQATT and SNEGSKA (reference sequence). This CDR3 contains 13 residues. V shed 3 bases and J shed 0 bases, with 7 bases lying between them. The CDR3 here is CSARRVSTDTQYF. The CDR3 region has the DNA TGCAGTGCTAGGAGGGTTAGCACAGATACGCAGTATTTT.

The chain couples TRBV6-5 to TRBJ1-2; TRBD1 matches at 7 bases. The CDR3 loop spans 13 amino acids. CDR1 and CDR2 from the germline V gene are MNHEY and SVGAGI. V dropped 6 bases and J dropped 4; count of bases not matched to a gene: 5. In nucleotides, the CDR3 is TGTGCCAGCAGGGACGGACAGGCCTATGGCTACACCTTC. Amino acids: CASRDGQAYGYTF.

The chain combines TRBV29-1 with TRBJ1-1; possibly TRBD1 for D (5 bases). This CDR3 is 11 amino acids long. Germline V gene data show CDR1 as SQVTM and CDR2 as ANQGSEA. With 3 bases removed from V and 8 bases from J, the gap between germline ends came to 10 bases. As DNA, the CDR3 is TGCAGCGTTGAGGGAGACAGCGAAGCTTTCTTT. Amino acids: CSVEGDSEAFF.